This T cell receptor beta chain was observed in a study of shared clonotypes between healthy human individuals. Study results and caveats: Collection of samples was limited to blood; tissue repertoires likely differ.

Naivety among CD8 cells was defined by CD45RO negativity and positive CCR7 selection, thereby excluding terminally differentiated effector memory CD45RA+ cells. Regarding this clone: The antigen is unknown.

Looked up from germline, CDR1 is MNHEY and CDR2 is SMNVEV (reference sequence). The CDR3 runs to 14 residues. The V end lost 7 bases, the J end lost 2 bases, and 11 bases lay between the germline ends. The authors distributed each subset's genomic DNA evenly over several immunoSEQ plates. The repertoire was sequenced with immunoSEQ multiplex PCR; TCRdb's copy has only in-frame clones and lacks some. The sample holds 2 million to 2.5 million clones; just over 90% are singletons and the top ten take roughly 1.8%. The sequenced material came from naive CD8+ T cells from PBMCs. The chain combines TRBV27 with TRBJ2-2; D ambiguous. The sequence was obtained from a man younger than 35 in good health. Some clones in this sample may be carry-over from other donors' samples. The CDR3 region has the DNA TGTGCCAGCACTTTTACTCCAAACACCGGGGAGCTGTTTTTT. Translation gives CASTFTPNTGELFF.